This TCR beta chain was retrieved from a study of shared clonotypes between healthy human individuals. The overall study: CD4 naive cells filled three plates per donor, CD4 memory three, CD8 naive two and CD8 memory one.

TCRdb keeps only in-frame clones here, not all; method: immunoSEQ multiplex PCR. The sample includes more than 2 million clones, 85% to 95% of them seen just once. Trimming took off 0 bases at V and 3 bases at J, with 10 bases between the two ends. Germline CDR1 reads SGHRS; CDR2 reads YFSETQ. This CDR3 has 15 residues. The V call is TRBV5-1, the J call TRBJ2-1; D gene unclear. The sample taken for sequencing was naive CD4+ T cells sorted from blood. Subset reported: CD45RA+ positively selected. This clonotype was sampled from a man between 18 and 35 years old in good health. CDR3 region: CASSLGVEIYNEQFF. CDR3 coding DNA: TGCGCCAGCAGCTTGGGGGTCGAAATCTACAATGAGCAGTTCTTC.